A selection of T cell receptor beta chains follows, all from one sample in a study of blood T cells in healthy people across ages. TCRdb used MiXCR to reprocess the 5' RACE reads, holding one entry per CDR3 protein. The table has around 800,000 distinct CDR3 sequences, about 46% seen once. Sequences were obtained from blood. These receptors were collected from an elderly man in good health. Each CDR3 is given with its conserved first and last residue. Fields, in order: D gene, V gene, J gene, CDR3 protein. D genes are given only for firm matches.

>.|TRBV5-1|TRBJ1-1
CASSIQGTVYDTEAFF
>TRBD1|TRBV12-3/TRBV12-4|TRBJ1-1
CASTRDRTDTEAFF
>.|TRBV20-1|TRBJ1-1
CSATSAVGNTEAFF
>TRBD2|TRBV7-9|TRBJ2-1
CASSQRPASGHEQFF
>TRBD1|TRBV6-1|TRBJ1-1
CASGDRVRTEAFF
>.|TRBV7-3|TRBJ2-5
CASSMLAGQGETQYF
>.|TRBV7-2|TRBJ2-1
CASSFSGIAEQFF
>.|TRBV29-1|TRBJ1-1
CSAGFLRAPNTEAFF
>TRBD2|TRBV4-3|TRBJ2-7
CASSPWTSHPEQYF
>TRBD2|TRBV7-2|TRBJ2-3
CASSLRTSGGPDTQYF
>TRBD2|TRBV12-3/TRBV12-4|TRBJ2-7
CASSSRTSGDYEQYF
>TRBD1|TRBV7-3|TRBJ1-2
CTSSYTGVTGYTF
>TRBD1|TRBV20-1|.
CSGRRTGVETQFF
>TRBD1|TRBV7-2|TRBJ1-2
CASSWDRGPVEGYTF
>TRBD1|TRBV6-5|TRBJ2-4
CASSSGGENIQYF
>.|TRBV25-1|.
CASSEDLASETQYF
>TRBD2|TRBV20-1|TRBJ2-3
CSAHLLAGGLTDTQYF
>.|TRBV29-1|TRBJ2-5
CSALPGTFDGEQYF
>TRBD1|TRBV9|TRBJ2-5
CASSAVGGQGKTQYF
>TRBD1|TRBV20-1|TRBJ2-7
CSASPGTGFGVHEQYF
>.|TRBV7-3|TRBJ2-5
CASSLYGGSGEETQYF
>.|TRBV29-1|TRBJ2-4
CSVEREFDIQYF
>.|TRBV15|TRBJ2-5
CATSRAQQGRETQYF
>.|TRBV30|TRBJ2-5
CAWSLNPQETQYF
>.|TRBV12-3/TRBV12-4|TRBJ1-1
CASSLRQTNTEAFF
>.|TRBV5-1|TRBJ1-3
CASSGGTASETIYF
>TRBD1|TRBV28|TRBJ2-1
CASSLTGWLEQFF
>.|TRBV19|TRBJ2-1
CATQRGDYNEQFF
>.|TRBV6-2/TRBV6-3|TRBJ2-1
CAGDRDGYNEQFF
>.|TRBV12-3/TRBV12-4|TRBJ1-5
CASSLDRVMPQHF
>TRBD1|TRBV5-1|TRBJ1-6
CASSQRTGESPLHF
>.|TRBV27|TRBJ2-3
CASSVYRGTQYF